Below, 28 T cell receptor beta chains from the same sample are listed, as sequenced in a study of CD8+CD57+ T cells in acquired aplastic anemia. It was patients with CD8+CD57+ cell expansion by flow cytometry who were chosen for sequencing. According to the study, genomic DNA was the template for TCR beta VDJ and CDR3 profiling. TCRdb ran MiXCR on the reads and lists one entry per CDR3 protein. This table has over 150,000 distinct CDR3 sequences, roughly 60% appearing once. The sequenced sample was sorted CD4+, CD8+, or CD8+CD57+ T cells (not recorded which) from PBMCs. These TCRs come from a human donor with aplastic anemia.

CDR3 loop: CAISPSDRTYEQYF. The CDR3 coding sequence is TGTGCCATCAGTCCCTCGGACAGGACCTACGAGCAGTACTTC. The rearrangement links TRBV10-3 to TRBJ2-7, with 7 nucleotides matching TRBD1. Germline assignment: CDR1 ENHRY and CDR2 SYGVKD. The V gene end was trimmed by 5 bases and the J gene end by 2 bases; junction bases not matched to a gene: 6. There are 14 residues in the CDR3.

This clonotype was found many times. The J gene is TRBJ2-7, the V gene TRBV2; D is ambiguous. V lost 6 bases and J 4 bases, leaving 13 bases between the germline ends. This CDR3 has 13 residues. Germline CDR1 reads SNHLY; CDR2 reads FYNNEI. CDR3 residues: CASSVVSSYEQYF. The CDR3, as DNA: TGTGCCAGCAGCGTAGTCAGCAGTTACGAGCAGTACTTC.

The rearrangement links TRBV20-1 to TRBJ2-7; possibly TRBD2 for D (7 bases). This CDR3 is 15 amino acids long. Germline V CDR1 and CDR2: DFQATT, SNEGSKA (reference sequence). Deletions cut 3 bases from V and 5 bases from J, with 20 bases between. CDR3 nucleotides: TGCAGTGCTAGGGGGGCGGGAGTGAGGGGAAACGAGCAGTACTTC. Amino acid sequence: CSARGAGVRGNEQYF.

With regard to this clonotype: A much larger clone lies a single base off, so this may be a read error. The conserved closing phenylalanine or tryptophan is absent in this CDR3, likely reflecting a read error. The J gene is TRBJ2-2, the V gene TRBV6-6; TRBD2 matches at 9 bases. Trimming at V came to 7 bases and at J to 0 bases, leaving 3 bases not matched to a gene. CDR3 size: 15 residues. CDR1 is MNHNY, CDR2 SVGAGI, per germline (reference sequence). CDR3: CASKASGANTGELFL. In nucleotides, the CDR3 is TGTGCCAGCAAGGCTAGCGGGGCGAACACCGGGGAGCTGTTTCTT.

The sample holds many counts of this clonotype. The V gene is TRBV14, the J gene TRBJ1-1; no clear D gene. Trimming left V 1 base short and J 1 base short, with 4 bases between. The CDR3 runs to 13 residues. CDR1 and CDR2 (germline): SGHDN, FVKESK. The CDR3: CASSQGGNTEAFF. The CDR3 DNA reads TGTGCCAGCAGCCAAGGGGGGAACACTGAAGCTTTCTTT. The full variable domain, its missing parts supplied by reference TRBV14 and TRBJ1-1, is EAGVTQFPSHSVIEKGQTVTLRCDPISGHDNLYWYRRVMGKEIKFLLHFVKESKQDESGMPNNRFLAERTGGTYSTLKVQPAELEDSGVYFCASSQGGNTEAFFGQGTRLTVV.

The rearrangement uses TRBV7-9 and TRBJ1-1, with 7 bases fitting TRBD1. V dropped 5 bases and J dropped 4; count of bases not matched to a gene: 16. The CDR3 loop spans 17 amino acids. Germline V lookup: CDR1 SEHNR, CDR2 FQNEAQ (reference sequence). CDR3 DNA sequence: TGTGCCAGCAGCCCAGGGGGATGTGGACAGATACGCACTGAAGCTTTCTTT. Amino acid sequence: CASSPGGCGQIRTEAFF.

This clonotype has more than one count but fewer than ten. This chain joins TRBV10-3 and TRBJ2-1; 9 bases are a match to TRBD1. V was clipped by 6 bases and J by 8 bases; unmatched bases: 5. Germline CDR1 ENHRY, CDR2 SYGVKD. The CDR3 consists of 13 residues. The DNA of the CDR3 is TGTGCCATCAGGACTACAGGGGGCGATGAGCAGTTCTTC. Protein: CAIRTTGGDEQFF.

This chain connects TRBV10-1 to TRBJ1-5, with a weak D call TRBD1 (6 bases). There are 16 residues in the CDR3. The V and J ends lost 7 bases and 0 bases respectively, with 16 bases between them. Per the germline V gene, CDR1 is WNHNN and CDR2 is SYGVQD (reference sequence). The CDR3 nucleotides are TGCGCCAGCAACATCGACAGGTACTATAGCAATCAGCCCCAGCATTTT. Protein sequence: CASNIDRYYSNQPQHF.

The chain links TRBV19 to TRBJ2-5, with D unresolved. CDR3 length: 14 residues. Between the trimmed V and J ends, which lost 5 bases and 4 bases, there was a span of 14 bases. Germline CDR1 and CDR2: LNHDA and SQIVND (reference sequence). CDR3 sequence: CASSPSTYGETQYF. CDR3 DNA sequence: TGTGCCAGTAGTCCCTCTACGTACGGAGAGACCCAGTACTTC.

V and J are TRBV10-3 and TRBJ1-1; no clear D. Germline CDR1 reads ENHRY; CDR2 reads SYGVKD. The CDR3 is made up of 14 amino acids. The V end was cut by 3 bases, the J end by 3 bases, with 11 bases between. In nucleotides, the CDR3 is TGTGCCATCAGTGACGGGCCTGGGGACACTGAAGCTTTCTTT. Its translation: CAISDGPGDTEAFF.

This clonotype was recorded at least ten times. The rearrangement uses TRBV4-1 and TRBJ2-1; D assignment may be TRBD1 or TRBD2 (6 bases each). This CDR3 is built from 15 residues. Looked up from germline, CDR1 is MGHRA and CDR2 is YSYEKL. With 5 bases removed from V and 5 bases from J, the gap between germline ends came to 16 bases. This CDR3 is CASSDPRGLNNEQFF. The CDR3 nucleotides read TGCGCCAGCAGCGACCCCAGGGGACTCAACAATGAGCAGTTCTTC.

This clonotype occurred many times. This chain joins TRBV25-1 and TRBJ2-2; D unresolved. The V and J ends lost 7 bases and 7 bases respectively, with 10 bases between them. Germline V gene data show CDR1 as MGHDK and CDR2 as SYGVNS. This CDR3 region has 12 residues. CDR3 bases: TGTGCCAGCACCACACTTTACGGGGAGCTGTTTTTT. This encodes CASTTLYGELFF.

CDR3 sequence (DNA): TGTGCCAGTAGTATCGGGGCAGGGCGAGGTACTGAAGCTTTCTTT. It specifies CASSIGAGRGTEAFF. This rearrangement joins TRBV19 to TRBJ1-1; maybe TRBD1 (5 bases). The CDR3 spans 15 residues. V was pared by 3 bases and J by 5 bases, with 16 bases between. The V gene's germline CDR1 is LNHDA and CDR2 SQIVND (reference sequence).

CDR3 amino acids: CASSPQGGLETEAFF. CDR3 in DNA: TGCGCCAGCAGTCCACAAGGGGGGTTAGAGACTGAAGCTTTCTTT. The rearrangement joins TRBV10-1 to TRBJ1-1; tentatively, D is TRBD1 (6 bases). Germline V lookup: CDR1 WNHNN, CDR2 SYGVQD (reference sequence). V shed 5 bases and J shed 5 bases, with 18 bases lying between them. The CDR3 spans 15 residues.

This clonotype was seen only a few times. In DNA, the CDR3 is TGTGCCAGCAGCCGCGTTTGGCAACAGTACTTC. This codes for CASSRVWQQYF. The chain links TRBV2 to TRBJ2-7; D is uncertain. The V gene lost 6 bases and the J gene lost 10 bases, with 13 bases spanning the gap. Per germline, CDR1 SNHLY and CDR2 FYNNEI. The CDR3 contains 11 residues. Full variable domain (rest looked up from reference TRBV2 and TRBJ2-7): EPEVTQTPSHQVTQMGQEVILRCVPISNHLYFYWYRQILGQKVEFLVSFYNNEISEKSEIFDDQFSVERPDGSNFTLKIRSTKLEDSAMYFCASSRVWQQYFGPGTRLTVT.

The genes are TRBV7-3 and TRBJ2-5; 11 bases are shared with TRBD2. CDR3 length: 15 residues. The V segment lost 5 bases and the J segment 4 bases; nucleotides outside the gene matches: 6. Per germline, CDR1 SGHTA and CDR2 FQGTGA. The CDR3 loop reads CASSPLAGGGETQYF. CDR3 nucleotide sequence: TGTGCCAGCAGCCCCTTAGCGGGAGGGGGAGAGACCCAGTACTTC.

There are a few counts of this clonotype. The V call is TRBV7-9, the J call TRBJ2-7; D is perhaps TRBD2 (6 bases). V was clipped by 5 bases and J by 3 bases, with 14 bases between them. CDR1 is SEHNR, CDR2 FQNEAQ, per germline (reference sequence). The CDR3 totals 14 residues. The CDR3 sequence is CASSNSPGSYEQYF. Written as DNA, the CDR3 is TGTGCCAGCAGCAATTCACCCGGGAGCTACGAGCAGTACTTC.

In its sample, this clonotype was seen many times. The chain carries TRBV9 and TRBJ2-7, with 12 bases identical to TRBD2. Germline V gene lookup returns CDR1 SGDLS and CDR2 YYNGEE. This CDR3 spans 17 amino acids. The V segment lost 3 bases and the J segment 5 bases; nucleotides outside the gene matches: 12. The CDR3 spells CASSAPRLAGEKDEQYF. Written as DNA, the CDR3 is TGTGCCAGCAGCGCGCCCCGACTAGCGGGGGAGAAAGACGAGCAGTACTTC.

Points on this clonotype: The junction differs from germline at one of its ends, possibly a read error. The chain links TRBV7-6 to TRBJ2-2; weak D call: TRBD1 (6 bases). Germline-derived CDR1 and CDR2 are SGHVS and FNYEAQ. CDR3 length: 14 amino acids. The CDR3 region has the DNA TGTGCCAGCAGCTTATGGGCAGGGGCCGGTGAGCTGTTTTTT. The encoded protein is CASSLWAGAGELFF.

This sequence joins TRBV24-1 and TRBJ2-1; 7 nucleotides align to TRBD2. From germline, CDR1 is KGHDR and CDR2 SFDVKD. This CDR3 region has 14 residues. The junction had 8 bases not matched to a gene; V was cut back by 4 bases and J by 9 bases. Written as DNA, the CDR3 is TGTGCCACCAGTGAGACTAGTTGGGGGGGTGAGCAGTTCTTC. It codes for CATSETSWGGEQFF.

This clonotype was seen repeatedly, ten times or more. This chain uses TRBV7-9 with TRBJ2-2; TRBD2 matches at 9 bases. This CDR3 spans 16 amino acids. Germline assignment: CDR1 SEHNR and CDR2 FQNEAQ (reference sequence). V lost 5 bases, J lost 1 base, and 5 bases stayed unmatched. The CDR3 is CASSPKRGENTGELFF. Here the CDR3 DNA reads TGTGCCAGCAGCCCCAAGCGGGGGGAGAACACCGGGGAGCTGTTTTTT.

This clonotype was observed at least ten times. V is TRBV2 and J is TRBJ1-4; 10 bases fit TRBD1. Germline CDR1 is SNHLY and CDR2 is FYNNEI. Losses at the gene ends were 7 bases for V and 8 bases for J; bases not matched to a gene: 7. The CDR3 is 14 amino acids. In nucleotides, the CDR3 is TGTGCCAGCAATTCCGGGACAGGGGAGGAAAAACTGTTTTTT. Its protein product is CASNSGTGEEKLFF.

Only one count was recorded for this clonotype. The chain uses TRBV5-1 and TRBJ2-2; D is undetermined. From germline, CDR1 is SGHRS and CDR2 YFSETQ. This CDR3 has 17 amino acids. Trimming left V 6 bases short and J 0 bases short, with 18 bases between. DNA for the CDR3: TGCGCCAGCAAAATCGCAGGATCTGCGGCGAACACCGGGGAGCTGTTTTTT. This translates into CASKIAGSAANTGELFF.

With regard to this clonotype: Germline and junction disagree at one end, which may indicate a read error. The chain employs TRBV6-6 and TRBJ2-3, with D unresolved. This CDR3 region has 16 residues. The V gene's germline CDR1 is MNHNY and CDR2 SVGAGI (reference sequence). The CDR3 sequence: CASSYSTFWSIDTQYF. In DNA form, the CDR3 reads TGTGCCAGCAGTTACTCGACGTTTTGGAGCATAGATACGCAGTATTTT.

Concerning this clonotype itself: This sequence may be a read error, since a much larger clone differs from it by one base. The chain is built from TRBV5-6 and TRBJ2-3; D possibly corresponds to TRBD1 (5 bases). The assigned J gene may be wrong: the sequence end matches TRBJ1-5 better. The CDR3 length is 15 residues. Germline V lookup: CDR1 SGHDT, CDR2 YYEEEE. DNA of the CDR3: TGTGCCAACAGCTTCCGGACACATATCACAGATACGCAGCATTTT. Translated: CANSFRTHITDTQHF.

This clonotype was seen ten or more times. The gene calls are TRBV29-1 and TRBJ1-2, with 8 bases identical to TRBD1. The CDR3 has 15 amino acids. Germline lookup yields CDR1 SQVTM and CDR2 ANQGSEA. The J segment lost 0 bases and the V segment lost 4 bases, leaving 7 bases of the junction unmatched. The CDR3 nucleotides are TGCAGCGTTGGGACAGGGACTCTAGCTAACTATGGCTACACCTTC. Its translation: CSVGTGTLANYGYTF.

The chain has TRBV19 and TRBJ2-7, with 9 bases identical to TRBD2. V lost 0 bases and J lost 6; bases outside the gene matches: 6. CDR3 length: 15 residues. Germline CDR1 reads LNHDA; CDR2 reads SQIVND (reference sequence). CDR3 nucleotides: TGTGCCAGTAGTATAGAGGGTAGCGGGGGTCGCGAGCAGTACTTC. Translated, it gives CASSIEGSGGREQYF.

The V call is TRBV25-1, the J call TRBJ1-1, with D possibly TRBD1 on 5 matching bases. V lost 5 bases to trimming and J lost 1 base, with 14 bases between them. CDR3 size: 15 residues. Germline assignment: CDR1 MGHDK and CDR2 SYGVNS. For the CDR3, the DNA is TGTGCCAGCAGTCCGCCAGGACAAAGGAACACTGAAGCTTTCTTT. Its translation: CASSPPGQRNTEAFF.